The clone carrying this TCR beta chain has more than one count but fewer than ten. Antigen: not known. Unsorted libraries were prepared from 2 million PBMCs held at -80 C. These data are taken from a study of neurological immune-mediated disorders. Study as a whole: Multiple sclerosis patients numbered 34, of whom around 30 were relapsing-remitting and 3 secondary progressive.

TCRdb passed the 5' RACE reads through MiXCR, listing each CDR3 protein once. The sample lists about 66,000 distinct CDR3 sequences, less than 5.5% seen once, with under 7.5% in the top ten. There are 17 residues in the CDR3. Study-wide findings and caveats: In HTLV-1-associated myelopathy, TCR clonal expansion was greatest, whereas multiple sclerosis had the least, falling below healthy controls.

The sample was PBMCs. The origin of this receptor is a man aged 25-40 years with multiple sclerosis. The rearrangement joins TRBV21-1 to TRBJ2-1; the tabulated D call, TRBD1, remains unverified against the DNA. TRBV21-1 is a known pseudogene. The CDR3 DNA reads as TGTGCCAGCAGCAATCCATCCAGGACAGGGTCGAACAATGAGCAGTTCTTC. Translation: CASSNPSRTGSNNEQFF.